This entry lists 14 T cell receptor beta chains sequenced from one sample in a study of T cell repertoires in cytomegalovirus infection. TCRdb reanalysed the reads using MiXCR and keeps one entry per CDR3 protein. The sample records more than 400,000 distinct CDR3 sequences, approximately 26% being singletons. Source material: PBMCs. Source of these receptors: a human donor in good health (CMV status not recorded). Some clones in this sample may be carry-over from other donors' samples.

This clonotype was recorded many times. The chain uses TRBV12-3 or TRBV12-4 and TRBJ2-5; TRBD2 matches 16 bases. The V and J ends lost 2 bases and 1 base, in that order; junction bases with no gene match: 10. CDR3 size: 20 residues. This CDR3 reads CASSLTGLAGGPSPQETQYF. The CDR3 bases are TGTGCCAGCAGTTTAACGGGACTAGCGGGAGGGCCTTCTCCCCAAGAGACCCAGTACTTC.

V and J are TRBV7-9 and TRBJ2-1; 9 bases are a match to TRBD2. This CDR3 region has 20 residues. The germline CDR1 and CDR2 sequences are SEHNR and FQNEAQ (reference sequence). Trimming removed 5 bases from V and 0 bases from J; junction bases left unmatched: 17. The CDR3 reads CASSGEASGVLFSSYNEQFF. The DNA for the CDR3 is TGTGCCAGCAGCGGAGAGGCTAGCGGGGTTCTGTTTAGCTCCTACAATGAGCAGTTCTTC.

This sequence joins TRBV12-5 and TRBJ1-2, with TRBD1 matching over 10 bases. The CDR3 runs 15 residues. V dropped 5 bases and J dropped 4; count of bases not matched to a gene: 7. Germline values: CDR1 LGHNT, CDR2 FRNRAP. In DNA form, the CDR3 reads TGTGCTAGTGGTGCTCCGGGACAGGGGTTCTATGGCTACACCTTC. Protein: CASGAPGQGFYGYTF.

This clonotype was counted between two and nine times. The genes are TRBV7-9 and TRBJ2-2; 7 bases map to TRBD2. V shed 2 bases and J 3 bases; nucleotides not matched to a gene: 3. Germline V lookup: CDR1 SEHNR, CDR2 FQNEAQ (reference sequence). The CDR3 runs to 15 residues. This chain's CDR3 is CASSLWREYTGELFF. For the CDR3, the DNA is TGTGCCAGCAGCTTATGGCGGGAGTACACCGGGGAGCTGTTTTTT.

To note about this clonotype: Its ends do not fully match the called genes, so a read error is possible. J is TRBJ2-1 and V is TRBV4-1, with TRBD2 matching over 8 bases. CDR3 length: 17 residues. Germline-derived CDR1 and CDR2 are MGHRA and YSYEKL. The CDR3 loop is CASSQESAGGSYNEQFF. In DNA form, the CDR3 reads TGTGCCAGCAGCCAAGAGAGCGCGGGAGGCTCCTACAATGAGCAGTTCTTC.

This chain joins TRBV6-5 and TRBJ1-1; D is unresolved. CDR1 and CDR2 (germline): MNHEY, SVGAGI. There are 16 residues in the CDR3. V lost 0 bases and J lost 3, with 14 bases in between. CDR3 sequence: CASSYSMWLSDTEAFF. DNA for the CDR3: TGTGCCAGCAGTTACTCGATGTGGTTATCGGACACTGAAGCTTTCTTT.

In this sample, this clonotype turned up many times. The J gene is TRBJ2-7, the V gene TRBV7-2, with D perhaps matching TRBD2 (5 bases). The germline gives CDR1 SGHTA, CDR2 FQGNSA. Trimming stripped 2 bases from V and 5 bases from J, with 10 bases between. This CDR3 is built from 13 residues. CDR3 loop: CASSLLRANEQYF. The CDR3 DNA is TGTGCCAGCAGCTTATTGCGGGCAAACGAGCAGTACTTC.

This CDR3 is CSARASPGETQYF. The CDR3 DNA follows: TGCAGTGCTAGGGCCTCGCCGGGAGAGACCCAGTACTTC. The V call is TRBV20-1, the J call TRBJ2-5; D ambiguous. This CDR3 has 13 residues. Trimming left V 3 bases short and J 4 bases short, with 12 bases between. Looked up from germline, CDR1 is DFQATT and CDR2 is SNEGSKA (reference sequence).

The rearrangement uses TRBV5-6 and TRBJ2-7, with TRBD2 matching 13 bases. With V trimmed by 5 bases and J by 6 bases, 8 bases remained unmatched. The CDR3 covers 15 residues. Germline CDR1 is SGHDT and CDR2 is YYEEEE. CDR3 sequence reads: CASRLGLAGVFEQYV. The CDR3 bases are TGTGCCAGCAGACTTGGACTAGCGGGAGTATTCGAGCAGTACGTC.

The rearrangement links TRBV6-2 or TRBV6-3 to TRBJ2-6; D is uncertain. Trimming stripped 2 bases from V and 6 bases from J, with 11 bases between. In germline, CDR1 is MNHEY, CDR2 SVGEGT. The CDR3 sequence is 15 residues long. The CDR3 sequence: CASSYGFSKANVLTF. The DNA for the CDR3 is TGTGCCAGCAGTTACGGGTTCTCCAAGGCCAACGTCCTGACTTTC.

To note about this clonotype: Given a much more abundant clone one base away, this may be a read error. The CDR3 sequence: CASSLTYREWYGYTF. The CDR3 DNA sequence: TGTGCCAGCAGCCTGACATACAGGGAGTGGTATGGCTACACCTTC. J is TRBJ1-2 and V is TRBV5-5; D is possibly TRBD1 (6 bases). Germline V gene data show CDR1 as SGHKS and CDR2 as YYEKEE (reference sequence). This CDR3 is built from 15 residues. V was trimmed by 4 bases and J by 5 bases, leaving 18 bases between them.

This clonotype has just one count. The rearrangement uses TRBV30 and TRBJ2-5; TRBD2 might be the D (5 bases). The CDR3 length is 16 residues. V was shortened by 1 base and J by 1 base, with 16 bases between the two germline ends. Germline V gene sequence: CDR1 GTSNPN, CDR2 SVGIG (reference sequence). The CDR3 nucleotides are TGTGCCTGGAGTGCGGACTTTTCCCGACCCCAAGAGACCCAGTACTTC. Its translation: CAWSADFSRPQETQYF. The full variable domain, with the rest looked up from reference TRBV30 and TRBJ2-5, is SQTIHQWPATLVQPVGSPLSLECTVEGTSNPNLYWYRQAAGRGLQLLFYSVGIGQISSEVPQNLSASRPQDRQFILSSKKLLLSDSGFYLCAWSADFSRPQETQYFGPGTRLLVL.

This chain joins TRBV19 and TRBJ1-2, with unresolved D. The V end lost 3 bases, the J end lost 2 bases, and 13 bases lay between the germline ends. Germline V gene data show CDR1 as LNHDA and CDR2 as SQIVND (reference sequence). The CDR3 has 15 residues. CDR3 region: CASSISGWPNYGYTF. CDR3 bases: TGTGCCAGTAGTATCTCTGGCTGGCCGAACTATGGCTACACCTTC.

This chain connects TRBV29-1 to TRBJ2-7; D is possibly TRBD2 (6 bases). Germline CDR1 SQVTM, CDR2 ANQGSEA. The CDR3 has 12 amino acids. Between the trimmed V and J ends, which lost 6 bases and 0 bases, there was a span of 9 bases. Here the CDR3 DNA reads TGCAGCGTCCGGGACTCCTCCTACGAGCAGTACTTC. Its translation: CSVRDSSYEQYF.